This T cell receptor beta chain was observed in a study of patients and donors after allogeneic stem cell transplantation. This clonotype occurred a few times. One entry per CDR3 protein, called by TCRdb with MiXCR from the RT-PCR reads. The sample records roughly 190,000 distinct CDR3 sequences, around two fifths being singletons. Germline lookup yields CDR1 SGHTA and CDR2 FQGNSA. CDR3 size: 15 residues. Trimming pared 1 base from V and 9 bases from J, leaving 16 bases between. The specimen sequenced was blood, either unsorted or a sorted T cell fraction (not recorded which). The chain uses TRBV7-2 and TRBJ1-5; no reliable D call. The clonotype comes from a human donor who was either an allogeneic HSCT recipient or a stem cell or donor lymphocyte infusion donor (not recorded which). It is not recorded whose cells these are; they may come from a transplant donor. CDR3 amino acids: CASSLGADLGMPQHF. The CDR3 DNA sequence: TGTGCCAGCAGCTTAGGGGCGGACCTCGGAATGCCCCAGCATTTT.